One sample yielded the 27 T cell receptor beta chains listed below, sequenced in a study of cytomegalovirus exposure and HLA in healthy donors (dated by TCRdb to about 2017). Libraries were built with the immunoSEQ multiplex PCR assay. For the multiplex PCR, a mixture combining 60 forward primers for TCR Vbeta segments and 13 reverse primers for TCR Jbeta segments was used. TCRdb limited this immuneACCESS table to in-frame rearrangements with V and J called. A share of clones is missing; checked studies link under half to unresolved V genes, and the rest is unexplained. This sample is represented by hundreds of thousands of clones; 80% to 85% of them were singletons. The top ten hold 0.71% of the sample. The sample taken for sequencing was PBMCs. Source of these receptors: a boy aged 2 to 10 in good health and CMV-seronegative.

The chain couples TRBV6-1 to TRBJ2-4; 13 bases align to TRBD2. In germline, CDR1 is MNHNS, CDR2 SASEGT. The length of the CDR3 is 16 residues. V dropped 2 bases and J dropped 3; count of bases not matched to a gene: 1. This CDR3 reads CASSEWTSGGKNIQYF. CDR3 in DNA: TGTGCCAGCAGTGAATGGACTAGCGGGGGCAAAAACATTCAGTACTTC.

V is TRBV27 and J is TRBJ1-1; TRBD1 agrees at 8 bases. Germline V gene sequence: CDR1 MNHEY, CDR2 SMNVEV (reference sequence). V trimming: 8 bases; J trimming: 12 bases; junction bases outside the gene matches: 14. The CDR3 runs to 13 residues. In DNA, the CDR3 is TGTGCCAGCGTTGGGCTCCCCGACAGGGGACCTTTCTTT. This sequence encodes CASVGLPDRGPFF.

The gene calls are TRBV2 and TRBJ1-2, with D perhaps TRBD1 (5 bases). The CDR3 runs to 13 residues. The germline gives CDR1 SNHLY, CDR2 FYNNEI. Trimming removed 5 bases from V and 8 bases from J, with 15 bases in between. Written as DNA, the CDR3 is TGTGCCAGCAGTCTCCTCGGGAGGGACGGCTACACCTTC. Its protein is CASSLLGRDGYTF.

This clone was seen only a few times. The rearrangement joins TRBV18 to TRBJ2-7; D gene unclear. The V end lost 5 bases, the J end lost 6 bases, and 11 bases lay between the germline ends. The CDR3 length is 12 residues. CDR1 KGHSH and CDR2 LQKENI come from the germline V gene. The CDR3 reads CASSAASVEQYF. DNA for the CDR3: TGTGCCAGCTCAGCCGCGTCTGTCGAGCAGTACTTC.

The chain couples TRBV6-1 to TRBJ2-7; a possible D gene is TRBD1 (5 bases). Germline lookup yields CDR1 MNHNS and CDR2 SASEGT. V dropped 2 bases and J dropped 0 bases, with 8 bases sitting between them. The CDR3 spans 14 residues. CDR3 in amino acids: CASSEIGVSYEQYF. Here the CDR3 DNA reads TGTGCCAGCAGTGAAATAGGGGTCTCCTACGAGCAGTACTTC.

This rearrangement joins TRBV5-5 to TRBJ2-5; 8 nucleotides align to TRBD1. CDR3 length: 15 amino acids. J gave up 4 bases and V 2 bases, and 7 bases lay outside the gene matches. CDR1 is SGHKS, CDR2 YYEKEE, per germline (reference sequence). This CDR3 reads CASSFDRGRAETQYF. CDR3 bases: TGTGCCAGCAGCTTCGACAGGGGCCGGGCAGAGACCCAGTACTTC.

Only a few counts were recorded for this clone. The chain couples TRBV5-1 to TRBJ1-4, with 7 bases lining up with TRBD1. The J segment lost 0 bases and the V segment lost 4 bases, leaving 6 bases of the junction unmatched. Looked up from germline, CDR1 is SGHRS and CDR2 is YFSETQ. This CDR3 region has 16 residues. This CDR3 is CASSVQGPTTNEKLFF. In nucleotides, the CDR3 is TGCGCCAGCAGCGTACAGGGGCCAACAACTAATGAAAAACTGTTTTTT.

About this clone: The junction shows a germline mismatch at one end, possibly a read error. The gene calls are TRBV19 and TRBJ2-7; TRBD2 matches 11 bases. Germline CDR1 reads LNHDA; CDR2 reads SQIVND (reference sequence). The CDR3 contains 14 residues. The DNA for the CDR3 is TGTGCCAGTACTATAGCGGGAGGGCCCTACGAGCAGTACTTC. Its translation: CASTIAGGPYEQYF.

CDR3 protein: CASSQSPYEQYF. CDR3 DNA sequence: TGTGCCAGCAGCCAATCCCCTTACGAGCAGTACTTC. The chain combines TRBV14 with TRBJ2-7; the D is unclear. The CDR3 consists of 12 residues. With 2 bases removed from V and 4 bases from J, the gap between germline ends came to 6 bases. Germline-derived CDR1 and CDR2 are SGHDN and FVKESK.

The chain couples TRBV5-1 to TRBJ1-1; no clear D gene. This CDR3 is built from 15 residues. Trimming stripped 4 bases from V and 4 bases from J, with 17 bases between. Germline loops: CDR1 SGHRS, CDR2 YFSETQ. CDR3 sequence: CASSLLSGEGTEAFF. DNA of the CDR3: TGCGCCAGCAGCCTGTTAAGCGGGGAAGGCACTGAAGCTTTCTTT.

The CDR3 protein is CASSLLGAYEQYF. In nucleotides, the CDR3 is TGTGCCAGCAGCTTATTAGGGGCCTACGAGCAGTACTTC. The chain recombines TRBV7-9 with TRBJ2-7, with D possibly being TRBD1 (5 bases). The CDR3 sequence is 13 residues long. Germline CDR1 and CDR2: SEHNR and FQNEAQ (reference sequence). V was pared by 2 bases and J by 2 bases, with 7 bases between.

This chain connects TRBV19 to TRBJ1-1; possible D gene TRBD1, 5 bases. This CDR3 has 15 residues. Germline lookup yields CDR1 LNHDA and CDR2 SQIVND (reference sequence). V gave up 3 bases and J gave up 7 bases, with 18 bases separating them. Written as DNA, the CDR3 is TGTGCCAGTAGTATTGGGGGGACCCCGGGAGATGAAGCTTTCTTT. Translated, it gives CASSIGGTPGDEAFF.

The V and J genes are TRBV5-1 and TRBJ2-1; 7 bases line up with TRBD1. The CDR3 extends over 15 amino acids. CDR1 is SGHRS, CDR2 YFSETQ, per germline. V lost 0 bases and J lost 5; bases outside the gene matches: 5. CDR3 region: CASSLERGRHNEQFF. The DNA of the CDR3 is TGCGCCAGCAGCTTGGAGAGGGGGCGTCACAATGAGCAGTTCTTC.

The chain has TRBV9 and TRBJ2-3; possible D gene TRBD1, 6 bases. The CDR3 totals 15 residues. CDR1 SGDLS and CDR2 YYNGEE come from the germline V gene. V was trimmed by 0 bases and J by 0 bases, leaving 8 bases between them. The CDR3 region is CASSVDDRSTDTQYF. CDR3 sequence (DNA): TGTGCCAGCAGCGTAGACGACAGGAGCACAGATACGCAGTATTTT. Supplemented by reference TRBV9 and TRBJ2-3, the full variable domain reads DSGVTQTPKHLITATGQRVTLRCSPRSGDLSVYWYQQSLDQGLQFLIQYYNGEERAKGNILERFSAQQFPDLHSELNLSSLELGDSALYFCASSVDDRSTDTQYFGPGTRLTVL.

This clone was observed a single time. The V and J genes are TRBV9 and TRBJ1-1; D is ambiguous. The CDR3 covers 16 residues. Germline CDR1 and CDR2: SGDLS and YYNGEE. The V end was cut by 0 bases, the J end by 1 base, with 13 bases between. The CDR3 DNA sequence: TGTGCCAGCAGCGTAGCGGTGGAGACGGGGAACACTGAAGCTTTCTTT. Amino acid sequence: CASSVAVETGNTEAFF.

Concerning this clone itself: Other DNA sequences of this sample code for an identical CDR3. J is TRBJ1-1 and V is TRBV27; 7 positions agree with TRBD1. The length of the CDR3 is 14 residues. The V gene end was trimmed by 0 bases and the J gene end by 5 bases; junction bases not matched to a gene: 3. The germline gives CDR1 MNHEY, CDR2 SMNVEV (reference sequence). The CDR3 sequence: CASSLSTGNTEAFF. In DNA form, the CDR3 reads TGTGCCAGCAGTTTATCGACAGGGAATACTGAAGCTTTCTTT.

This chain uses TRBV7-9 with TRBJ1-2, with no clear D. The germline V and J ends were trimmed by 0 bases and 0 bases, with 11 bases remaining between them. Germline V gene data show CDR1 as SEHNR and CDR2 as FQNEAQ (reference sequence). The CDR3 extends over 16 amino acids. The DNA of the CDR3 is TGTGCCAGCAGCTTAGCGCGTGGCGGTCCTAACTATGGCTACACCTTC. Translating gives CASSLARGGPNYGYTF. Variable domain in full (rest from reference TRBV7-9 and TRBJ1-2): DTGVSQNPRHKITKRGQNVTFRCDPISEHNRLYWYRQTLGQGPEFLTYFQNEAQLEKSRLLSDRFSAERPKGSFSTLEIQRTEQGDSAMYLCASSLARGGPNYGYTFGSGTRLTVV.

The CDR3 region has the DNA TGTGCCATCGCCCCTCAGACACCGAACACTGAAGCTTTCTTT. It is translated as CAIAPQTPNTEAFF. The chain is built from TRBV10-3 and TRBJ1-1; D uncertain. The CDR3 sequence is 14 residues long. Trimming stripped 8 bases from V and 1 base from J, with 14 bases between. CDR1 ENHRY and CDR2 SYGVKD come from the germline V gene.

This rearrangement joins TRBV6-1 to TRBJ1-2, with a weak D call TRBD1 (5 bases). The V end was cut by 8 bases, the J end by 3 bases, with 7 bases between. This CDR3 is 11 amino acids long. The germline CDR1 and CDR2 sequences are MNHNS and SASEGT. The CDR3 loop reads CASQGYYGYTF. The CDR3 nucleotides read TGTGCCAGCCAGGGCTACTATGGCTACACCTTC.

The gene calls are TRBV19 and TRBJ2-5; possible D gene TRBD2, 7 bases. CDR3 length: 12 residues. Trimming cost V 10 bases and J 2 bases, with 11 bases left between them. CDR1 is LNHDA and CDR2 is SQIVND in the germline V gene (reference sequence). The CDR3 nucleotides are TGTGCCACCCGGGGGGCTCAAGAGACCCAGTACTTC. This codes for CATRGAQETQYF.

The chain uses TRBV5-5 and TRBJ2-5; possibly TRBD1 for D (7 bases). CDR1 and CDR2 (germline): SGHKS, YYEKEE (reference sequence). V shed 0 bases and J shed 4 bases, with 10 bases lying between them. The CDR3 loop spans 14 amino acids. CDR3 loop: CASSLDRGGETQYF. The CDR3 nucleotides are TGTGCCAGCAGCTTGGACAGGGGAGGAGAGACCCAGTACTTC.

The chain carries TRBV7-3 and TRBJ2-7, with D possibly being TRBD2 (7 bases). The germline gives CDR1 SGHTA, CDR2 FQGTGA. The germline V and J ends were trimmed by 2 bases and 3 bases, with 14 bases remaining between them. The CDR3 consists of 15 residues. CDR3 region: CASSLDSGEGYEQYF. CDR3 nucleotide sequence: TGTGCCAGCAGCTTAGATTCAGGGGAGGGCTACGAGCAGTACTTC.

J is TRBJ2-3 and V is TRBV9, with D perhaps matching TRBD2 (8 bases). Germline V lookup: CDR1 SGDLS, CDR2 YYNGEE. The V end lost 7 bases, the J end lost 5 bases, and 20 bases lay between the germline ends. This CDR3 spans 15 amino acids. The CDR3 coding sequence is TGTGCCAGCGACCCGGGAGGGGGCCACATAGATACGCAGTATTTT. It encodes CASDPGGGHIDTQYF.

The chain employs TRBV2 and TRBJ1-1; a weak D match, TRBD1 (5 bases). The length of the CDR3 is 13 residues. CDR1 is SNHLY and CDR2 is FYNNEI in the germline V gene. Trimming shortened V by 1 base and J by 6 bases, and 9 bases separated the two germline ends. This chain's CDR3 is CASSEGTGAEAFF. DNA of the CDR3: TGTGCCAGCAGTGAAGGGACGGGGGCTGAAGCTTTCTTT.

The rearrangement links TRBV7-9 to TRBJ1-1; D gene unclear. Trimming pared 1 base from V and 6 bases from J, leaving 12 bases between. The CDR3 runs to 14 residues. Germline V gene sequence: CDR1 SEHNR, CDR2 FQNEAQ (reference sequence). The CDR3 region is CASSLVVLTPEAFF. CDR3 nucleotide sequence: TGTGCCAGCAGCTTAGTCGTCCTTACACCTGAAGCTTTCTTT.

The rearrangement uses TRBV7-6 and TRBJ2-1, with 11 bases aligning to TRBD1. Trimming took 7 bases from V and 6 from J; bases not matched to a gene: 11. CDR3 length equals 16 residues. Germline V gene sequence: CDR1 SGHVS, CDR2 FNYEAQ. The CDR3 DNA reads as TGTGCCAGCACCTCTGAGGGGGACAGGGGGTTCAATGAGCAGTTCTTC. Protein: CASTSEGDRGFNEQFF.

The chain's CDR3 is CASSFTGLDEQYF. The CDR3 DNA reads as TGTGCCAGCAGCTTTACAGGGTTGGACGAGCAGTACTTC. The chain couples TRBV5-4 to TRBJ2-7, with D perhaps matching TRBD1 (6 bases). V dropped 2 bases and J dropped 5 bases, with 11 bases sitting between them. CDR3 length equals 13 residues. The V gene's germline CDR1 is SGHNT and CDR2 YYREEE (reference sequence).